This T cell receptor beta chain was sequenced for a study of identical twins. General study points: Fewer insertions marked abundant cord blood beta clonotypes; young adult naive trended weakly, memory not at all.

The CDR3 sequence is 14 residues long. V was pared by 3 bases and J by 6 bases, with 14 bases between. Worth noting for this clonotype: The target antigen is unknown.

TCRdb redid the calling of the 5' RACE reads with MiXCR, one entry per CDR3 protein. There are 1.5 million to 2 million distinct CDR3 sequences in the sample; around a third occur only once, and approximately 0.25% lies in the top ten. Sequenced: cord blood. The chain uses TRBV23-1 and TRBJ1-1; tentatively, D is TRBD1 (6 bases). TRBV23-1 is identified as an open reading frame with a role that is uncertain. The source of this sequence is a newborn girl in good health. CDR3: CASSHPTGLSEAFF. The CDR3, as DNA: TGCGCCAGCAGTCATCCCACAGGGCTCTCTGAAGCTTTCTTT.